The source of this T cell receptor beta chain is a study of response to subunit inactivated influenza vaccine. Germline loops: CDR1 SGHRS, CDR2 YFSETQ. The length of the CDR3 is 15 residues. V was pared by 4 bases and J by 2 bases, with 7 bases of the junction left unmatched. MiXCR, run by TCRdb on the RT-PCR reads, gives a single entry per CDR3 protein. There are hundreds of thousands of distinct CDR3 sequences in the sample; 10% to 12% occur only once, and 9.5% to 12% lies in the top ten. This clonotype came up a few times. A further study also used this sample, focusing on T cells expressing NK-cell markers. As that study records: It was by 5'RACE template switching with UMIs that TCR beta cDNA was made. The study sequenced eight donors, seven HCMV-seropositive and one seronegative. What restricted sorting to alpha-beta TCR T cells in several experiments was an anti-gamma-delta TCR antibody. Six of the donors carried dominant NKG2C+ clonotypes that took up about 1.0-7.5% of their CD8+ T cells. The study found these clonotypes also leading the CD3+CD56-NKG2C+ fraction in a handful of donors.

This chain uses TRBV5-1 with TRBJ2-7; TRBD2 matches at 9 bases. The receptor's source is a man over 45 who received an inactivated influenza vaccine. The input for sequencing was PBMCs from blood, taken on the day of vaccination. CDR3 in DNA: TGCGCCAGCAGCCTGCGGACTAGCGATACCTACGAGCAGTACTTC. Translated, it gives CASSLRTSDTYEQYF.